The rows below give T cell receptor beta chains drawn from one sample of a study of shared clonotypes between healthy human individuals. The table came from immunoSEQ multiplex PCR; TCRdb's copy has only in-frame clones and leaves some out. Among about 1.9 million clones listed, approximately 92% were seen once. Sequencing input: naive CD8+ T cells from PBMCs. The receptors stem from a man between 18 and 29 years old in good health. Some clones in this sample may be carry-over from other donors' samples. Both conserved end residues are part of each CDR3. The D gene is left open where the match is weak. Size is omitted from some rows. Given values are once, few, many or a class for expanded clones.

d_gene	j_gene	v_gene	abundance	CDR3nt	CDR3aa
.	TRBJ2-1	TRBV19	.	TGTGCCAGTACACCGGGACTCTTGAGCTCCTACAATGAGCAGTTCTTC	CASTPGLLSSYNEQFF
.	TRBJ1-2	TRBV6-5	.	TGTGCCAGCAGCCCCCGGGCAACTAACTATGGCTACACCTTC	CASSPRATNYGYTF
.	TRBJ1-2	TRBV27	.	TGTGCCACCAGACGGGGACACGACTATGGCTACACCTTC	CATRRGHDYGYTF
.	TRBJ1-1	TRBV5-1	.	TGCGCCAGCAGCGCGAGGGGACCGTCCACTGAAGCTTTCTTT	CASSARGPSTEAFF
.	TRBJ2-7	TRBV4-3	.	TGCGCCAGCAGCCAAGAGATCCGGGAAAGGGACGAGCAGTACTTC	CASSQEIRERDEQYF
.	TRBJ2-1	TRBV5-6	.	TGTGCCAGCAGCTTGGGGCGCGACTACAATGAGCAGTTCTTC	CASSLGRDYNEQFF
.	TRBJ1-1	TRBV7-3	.	TGTGCCAGCAGCTTAGGGGTGGGCACTGAAGCTTTCTTT	CASSLGVGTEAFF
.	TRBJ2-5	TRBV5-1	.	TGCGCCAGCAGCTTGGTCGCGGAGGGGGGAGAGACCCAGTACTTC	CASSLVAEGGETQYF
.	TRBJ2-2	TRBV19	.	TGTGCCAGTATTGGTTTCCGGGGCCCCACTCCCGGGGAGCTGTTTTTT	CASIGFRGPTPGELFF
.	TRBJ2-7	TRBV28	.	TGTGCCAGCACCCCGTTTAAGGCAGTCTACGAGCAGTACTTC	CASTPFKAVYEQYF
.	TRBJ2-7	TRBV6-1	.	TGTGCCAGCAGGAAACAGGAGTTCTACGAGCAGTACTTC	CASRKQEFYEQYF
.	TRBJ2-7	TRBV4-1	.	TGCGCCAGCAGCCCTCTTGAGGACCGGTCCTACGAGCAGTACTTC	CASSPLEDRSYEQYF
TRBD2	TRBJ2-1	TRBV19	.	TGTGCCAGTAGTATTTTTAGCGGGAGTGGAAATGAGCAGTTCTTC	CASSIFSGSGNEQFF
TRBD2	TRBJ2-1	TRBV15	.	TGTGCCACCAGCAGCGACGGGACTAGCTTCGATGAGCAGTTCTTC	CATSSDGTSFDEQFF
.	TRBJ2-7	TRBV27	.	TGTGCCAGCAGCTCCCGTCCCGGGACCCAATCCTACGAGCAGTACTTC	CASSSRPGTQSYEQYF
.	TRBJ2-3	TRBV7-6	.	TGTGCCAGCAGCTTAGGGGGGTCAGATACGCAGTATTTT	CASSLGGSDTQYF
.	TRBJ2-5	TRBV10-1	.	TGCGCCAGCAGTCTAGTTATATGGGCCCAGTACTTC	CASSLVIWAQYF
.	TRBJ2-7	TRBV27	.	TGTGCCAGCAGTTTATCACGCGGAGCGGGTCTCTACGAGCAGTACTTC	CASSLSRGAGLYEQYF
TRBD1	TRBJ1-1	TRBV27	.	TGTGCCAGCAGTTTAAGGGGGCTGAACACTGAAGCTTTCTTT	CASSLRGLNTEAFF
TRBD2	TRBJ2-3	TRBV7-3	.	TGTGCCAGCAGCGCTAGCGGAGGTAGCACAGATACGCAGTATTTT	CASSASGGSTDTQYF
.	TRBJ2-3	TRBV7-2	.	TGTGCCAGCAGCCGGATCAGAAGTAGCACAGATACGCAGTATTTT	CASSRIRSSTDTQYF
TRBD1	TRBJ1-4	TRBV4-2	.	TGTGCCAGCAGCCAGCCCACCAGGGGGAGTGAAAAACTGTTTTTT	CASSQPTRGSEKLFF
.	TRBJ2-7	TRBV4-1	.	TGCGCCAGCAGCCAAGATGGGGGACCACTATACGAGCAGTACTTC	CASSQDGGPLYEQYF
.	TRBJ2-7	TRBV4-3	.	TGCGCCAGCAGCCAAGATCGCCGGGAAAACCCCCACGAGCAGTACTTC	CASSQDRRENPHEQYF
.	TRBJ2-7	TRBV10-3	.	TGTGCCATAACCGACTCCCTAAGCTCCTACGAGCAGTACTTC	CAITDSLSSYEQYF
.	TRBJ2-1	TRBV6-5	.	TGTGCCATCCTTACGGGCGGAAATGAGCAGTTCTTC	CAILTGGNEQFF
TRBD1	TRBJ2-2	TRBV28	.	TGTGCCAGCAGCCCGGACAGGGCAGGTCCCGGGGAGCTGTTTTTT	CASSPDRAGPGELFF
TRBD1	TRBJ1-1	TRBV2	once	TGTGCCAGCAGTGAAGACAGGGGGACTGAAGCTTTCTTT	CASSEDRGTEAFF
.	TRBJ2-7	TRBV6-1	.	TGTGCCAGCAGTACCCTTTTCGTAGGGTCCGAGCAGTACTTC	CASSTLFVGSEQYF
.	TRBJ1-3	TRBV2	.	TGTGCCAGCAGTGAATTGGGCTCTGGAAACACCATATATTTT	CASSELGSGNTIYF
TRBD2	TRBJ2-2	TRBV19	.	TGTGCCAGTAGTTCCGTAGCGGGAGGAACCGGGGAGCTGTTTTTT	CASSSVAGGTGELFF
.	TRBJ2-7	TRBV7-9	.	TGTGCCAGCAGCCAAAAAGGGGTGGTTGACGAGCAGTACTTC	CASSQKGVVDEQYF
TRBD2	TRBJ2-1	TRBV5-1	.	TGCGCCAGCAGCTTGGAGACTAGCTCGTACAATGAGCAGTTCTTC	CASSLETSSYNEQFF
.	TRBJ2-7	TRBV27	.	TGTGCCAGCAGTCGGGATAACTACGAGCAGTACTTC	CASSRDNYEQYF
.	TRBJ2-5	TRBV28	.	TGTGCCAGCCAAACTCAGGACGGCCAAGAGACCCAGTACTTC	CASQTQDGQETQYF
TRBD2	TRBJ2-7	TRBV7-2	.	TGTGCCAGCAGCTCGATATGGACTAGCGGGAGCCACGAGCAGTACTTC	CASSSIWTSGSHEQYF
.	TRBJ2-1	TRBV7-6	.	TGTGCCAGCAGCCCAGGACGATACAATGAGCAGTTCTTC	CASSPGRYNEQFF
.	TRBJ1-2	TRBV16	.	TGTGCCAGCAGCTTTTCCAGACCCAAGCCCCTCTATGGCTACACCTTC	CASSFSRPKPLYGYTF
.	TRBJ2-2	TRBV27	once	TGTGCCAGCAGCCCCGGATCCGGGGAGCTGTTTTTT	CASSPGSGELFF
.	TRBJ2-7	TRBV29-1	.	TGCAGCGTACGGACGACGCTGTACGAGCAGTACTTC	CSVRTTLYEQYF
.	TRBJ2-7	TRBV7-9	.	TGTGCCAGCAGCTCCTCGGGGACCGAGCAGTACTTC	CASSSSGTEQYF